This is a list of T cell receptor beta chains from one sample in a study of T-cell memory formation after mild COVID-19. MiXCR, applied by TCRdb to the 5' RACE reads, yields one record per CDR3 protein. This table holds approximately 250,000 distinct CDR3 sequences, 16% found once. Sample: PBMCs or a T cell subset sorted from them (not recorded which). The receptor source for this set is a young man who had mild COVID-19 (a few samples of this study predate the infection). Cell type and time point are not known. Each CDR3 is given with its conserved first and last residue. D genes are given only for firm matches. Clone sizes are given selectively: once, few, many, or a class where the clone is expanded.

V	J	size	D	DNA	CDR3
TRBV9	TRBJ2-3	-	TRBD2	TGTGCCAGCAGCGGAAACCTGGCAGCGGGGGATTTCACAGATACGCAGTATTTT	CASSGNLAAGDFTDTQYF
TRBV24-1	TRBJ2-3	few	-	TGTGCCACCCACCGGGATGCGGGGTTCACAGATACGCAGTATTTT	CATHRDAGFTDTQYF
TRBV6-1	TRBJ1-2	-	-	TGTGCCAGCAGTGAAGCGTACAGTGACTATGGCTACACCTTC	CASSEAYSDYGYTF
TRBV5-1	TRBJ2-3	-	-	TGCGCCAGCAGCTTGGGACTAGGTCCCGGAGGGGATACGCAGTATTTT	CASSLGLGPGGDTQYF
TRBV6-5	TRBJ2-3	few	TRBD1	TGTGCCAGCAGTTACGGGGGACAGGGATTAGATACGCAGTATTTT	CASSYGGQGLDTQYF
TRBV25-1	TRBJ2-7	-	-	TGTGCCAGCAGAATCAGGGTGGGCTCCTACGAGCAGTACTTC	CASRIRVGSYEQYF
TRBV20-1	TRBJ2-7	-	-	TGCAGTGCTACCGGGGCTTCCTCCTACGAGCAGTACTTC	CSATGASSYEQYF
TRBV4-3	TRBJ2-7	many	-	TGCGCCAGCAGCGCGACAATGGACGGTCTACTTCGCGAGCAGTACTTC	CASSATMDGLLREQYF
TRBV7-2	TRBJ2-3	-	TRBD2	TGTGCCAGCAGCATTAGCGGGGGGGGGATAGATACGCAGTATTTT	CASSISGGGIDTQYF
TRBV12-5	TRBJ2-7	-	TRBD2	TGTGCTAGTGGTTTAGCGGGGGGGAACTACGAGCAGTACTTC	CASGLAGGNYEQYF
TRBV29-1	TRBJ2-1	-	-	TGCAGCGTTGAAGACGATCAGAGATCAGAGCAGTTCTTC	CSVEDDQRSEQFF
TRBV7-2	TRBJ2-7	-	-	TGTGCCAGCAGCCAACCTGGGAGGACCTACGAGCAGTACTTC	CASSQPGRTYEQYF
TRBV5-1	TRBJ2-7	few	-	TGCGCCAGCAGCTTGGTGTGGGGAGTGCAGTACTTC	CASSLVWGVQYF
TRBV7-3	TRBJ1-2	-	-	TGTGCCAGCAGCTCTGGGGAGGATGGCTACACCTTC	CASSSGEDGYTF
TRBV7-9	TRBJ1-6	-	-	TGTGCCAGCAGCTTGATGGACGGACCAAATTCACCCCTCCACTTT	CASSLMDGPNSPLHF
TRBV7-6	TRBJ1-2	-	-	TGTGCCAGCAGCTCCGATCAGGGGTATGGCTACACCTTC	CASSSDQGYGYTF
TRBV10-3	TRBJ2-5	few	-	TGTGCCATCAGTGAGGCAGGGGTGGAGACCCAGTACTTC	CAISEAGVETQYF
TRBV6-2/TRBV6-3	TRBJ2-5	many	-	TGTGCCAGCTCATTGGTCTCCTGGGAGACCCAGTACTTC	CASSLVSWETQYF